This T cell receptor (beta chain) was observed in a study of OX40 agonist ivuxolimab in advanced cancers. Whole-study context: Patients enrolled in dose escalation were diagnosed with hepatocellular carcinoma, melanoma, renal cell or head and neck cancer. The group had a mean age of roughly 65 years, ranged from 23 to 79, and was 82.7% male. Broader study findings: Dosing at 0.1 to 3.0 mg/kg was accompanied by clonal expansion of CD4+ and CD8+ blood T cells by week 6.

Generated by immunoSEQ multiplex PCR, the TCRdb table keeps only in-frame clones and is missing some. The sample includes tens of thousands of clones, more than 90% of them seen just once. The germline V gene encodes CDR1 MNHEY and CDR2 SMNVEV (reference sequence). This CDR3 spans 14 amino acids. V lost 4 bases, J lost 6 bases, and 8 bases stayed unmatched. On this clone: Its antigen is still unknown.

Blood draws occurred at baseline, cycle 4 day 1, and cycle 7 day 1. The sequenced sample was CD4+ or CD8+ T cells sorted from blood, obtained in a trial of the OX40 agonist ivuxolimab. The clonotype was recovered from an adult with an advanced solid tumor such as melanoma, head and neck, liver or kidney cancer. This chain connects TRBV27 to TRBJ2-7; TRBD1 matches at 8 bases. CDR3 in DNA: TGTGCCAGCAGTTACGGGACAGGTTCGATCGAGCAGTACTTC. The encoded protein is CASSYGTGSIEQYF.